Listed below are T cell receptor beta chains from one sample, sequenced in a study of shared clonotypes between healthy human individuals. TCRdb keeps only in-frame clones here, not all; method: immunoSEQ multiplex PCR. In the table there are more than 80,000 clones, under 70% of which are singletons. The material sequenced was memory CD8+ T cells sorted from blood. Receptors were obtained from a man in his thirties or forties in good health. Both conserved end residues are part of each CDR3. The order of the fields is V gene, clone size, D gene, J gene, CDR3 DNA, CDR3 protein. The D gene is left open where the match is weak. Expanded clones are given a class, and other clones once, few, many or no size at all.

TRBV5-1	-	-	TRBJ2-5	TGCGCCAGCAGCTTGGAGGGGTTGATGGCCCAGTACTTC	CASSLEGLMAQYF
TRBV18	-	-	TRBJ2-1	TGTGCCAGCTCACCCAGCGGTTACGGCTACAATGAGCAGTTCTTC	CASSPSGYGYNEQFF
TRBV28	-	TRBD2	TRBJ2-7	TGTGCCAGCAGTTTGCCCAGCGACGGGAGGTACGAGCAGTACTTC	CASSLPSDGRYEQYF
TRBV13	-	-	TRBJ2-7	TGTGCCAGCAGCTTAGGTGGGGACGAGCAGTACTTC	CASSLGGDEQYF
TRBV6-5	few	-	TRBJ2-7	TGTGCCAACAACAGTTTTCAGTACTTC	CANNSFQYF
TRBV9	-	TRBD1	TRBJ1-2	TGTGCCAGCAGCGTAAGGGACAGCCTCTTTCACTATGGCTACACCTTC	CASSVRDSLFHYGYTF
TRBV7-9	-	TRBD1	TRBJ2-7	TGTGCCAGCAGCTCCGGACAGGGGGAGAACTTGGAGCAGTACTTC	CASSSGQGENLEQYF
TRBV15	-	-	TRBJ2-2	TGTGCCACCAGCAGAGGACGAGGTCGAGGGGTTTCGGGCGAGCTGTTTTTT	CATSRGRGRGVSGELFF
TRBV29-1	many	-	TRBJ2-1	TGCAGCGTTGGGCTCAGTCCCGACTACCCGAATGAGCAGTTCTTC	CSVGLSPDYPNEQFF
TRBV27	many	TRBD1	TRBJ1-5	TGTGCCAGCAGTACTTGGGGCCAGGGGGATAATCAGCCCCAGCATTTT	CASSTWGQGDNQPQHF
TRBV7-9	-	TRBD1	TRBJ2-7	TGTGCCAGCAGTTATGGGACAGGGGACGGCGAGCAGTACTTC	CASSYGTGDGEQYF
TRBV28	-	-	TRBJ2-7	TGTGCCAGCAGCTGGTTTTACGAGCAGTACTTC	CASSWFYEQYF